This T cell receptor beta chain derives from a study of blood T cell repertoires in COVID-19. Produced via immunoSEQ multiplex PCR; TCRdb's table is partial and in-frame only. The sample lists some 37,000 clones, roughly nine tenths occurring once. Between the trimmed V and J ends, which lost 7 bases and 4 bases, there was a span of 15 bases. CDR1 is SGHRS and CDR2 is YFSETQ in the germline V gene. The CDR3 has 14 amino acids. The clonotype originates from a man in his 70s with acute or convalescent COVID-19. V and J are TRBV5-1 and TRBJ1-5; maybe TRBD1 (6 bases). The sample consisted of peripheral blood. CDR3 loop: CASGKRTGNQPQHF. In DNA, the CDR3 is TGCGCCAGCGGTAAGCGAACAGGGAATCAGCCCCAGCATTTT.